The rows below give T cell receptor beta chains drawn from one sample of a study of shared clonotypes between healthy human individuals. Sequencing used immunoSEQ multiplex PCR; TCRdb keeps in-frame clones, though not all of them. The table records a few million clones, 90% to 95% of them present only once. Sequencing was performed on naive CD4+ T cells sorted from blood. The receptors stem from a man between 18 and 29 years old in good health. Both conserved end residues are part of each CDR3. The order of the fields is V gene, J gene, D gene, CDR3 protein, CDR3 DNA. D genes are given only for firm matches.

V gene: TRBV6-5; J gene: TRBJ1-1; D gene: .; CDR3 protein: CASSYSEGNTEAFF; CDR3 DNA: TGTGCCAGCAGTTACTCTGAGGGTAACACTGAAGCTTTCTTT
V gene: TRBV7-3; J gene: TRBJ1-3; D gene: .; CDR3 protein: CASSLSSGNTIYF; CDR3 DNA: TGTGCCAGCAGCTTAAGTTCTGGAAACACCATATATTTT
V gene: TRBV7-2; J gene: TRBJ1-5; D gene: TRBD1; CDR3 protein: CASSGQGYSNQPQHF; CDR3 DNA: TGTGCCAGCAGTGGACAGGGGTATAGCAATCAGCCCCAGCATTTT
V gene: TRBV9; J gene: TRBJ2-3; D gene: .; CDR3 protein: CASTVGAATDTQYF; CDR3 DNA: TGTGCCAGCACCGTGGGGGCCGCCACAGATACGCAGTATTTT
V gene: TRBV7-9; J gene: TRBJ1-3; D gene: .; CDR3 protein: CASSLASWGYGNTIYF; CDR3 DNA: TGTGCCAGCAGCTTAGCGAGTTGGGGATATGGAAACACCATATATTTT
V gene: TRBV7-4; J gene: TRBJ2-5; D gene: TRBD2; CDR3 protein: CASSTYSGSEQETQYF; CDR3 DNA: TGTGCCAGCAGTACCTATAGCGGGAGTGAGCAAGAGACCCAGTACTTC
V gene: TRBV27; J gene: TRBJ2-2; D gene: .; CDR3 protein: CASSLLAITLNTGELFF; CDR3 DNA: TGTGCCAGCAGTTTACTGGCTATTACCCTTAACACCGGGGAGCTGTTTTTT
V gene: TRBV5-1; J gene: TRBJ2-7; D gene: .; CDR3 protein: CASSFTGIEQYF; CDR3 DNA: TGCGCCAGCAGCTTCACAGGGATCGAGCAGTACTTC
V gene: TRBV10-3; J gene: TRBJ2-3; D gene: TRBD2; CDR3 protein: CAISEGSGGGWGTDTQYF; CDR3 DNA: TGTGCCATCAGTGAAGGTAGCGGGGGAGGTTGGGGCACAGATACGCAGTATTTT
V gene: TRBV10-2; J gene: TRBJ1-1; D gene: .; CDR3 protein: CASSESPGAEAFF; CDR3 DNA: TGCGCCAGCAGTGAGTCGCCGGGGGCTGAAGCTTTCTTT
V gene: TRBV6-6; J gene: TRBJ2-3; D gene: TRBD1; CDR3 protein: CASSKVQGASTDTQYF; CDR3 DNA: TGTGCCAGCAGTAAAGTACAGGGGGCAAGCACAGATACGCAGTATTTT
V gene: TRBV15; J gene: TRBJ1-1; D gene: .; CDR3 protein: CATSLGYGMGTEAFF; CDR3 DNA: TGTGCCACCAGCTTGGGATACGGGATGGGAACTGAAGCTTTCTTT
V gene: TRBV2; J gene: TRBJ1-2; D gene: .; CDR3 protein: CASSLNQGRYGYTF; CDR3 DNA: TGTGCCAGCAGTTTAAACCAGGGGCGGTATGGCTACACCTTC
V gene: TRBV10-1; J gene: TRBJ2-7; D gene: .; CDR3 protein: CASSSLTSPYEQYF; CDR3 DNA: TGCGCCAGCAGCTCACTCACTAGCCCCTACGAGCAGTACTTC
V gene: TRBV7-3; J gene: TRBJ2-1; D gene: .; CDR3 protein: CASSQDRYNEQFF; CDR3 DNA: TGTGCCAGCAGCCAGGACAGATACAATGAGCAGTTCTTC
V gene: TRBV28; J gene: TRBJ2-7; D gene: TRBD1; CDR3 protein: CASSLPGQEFQQYF; CDR3 DNA: TGTGCCAGCAGTTTACCGGGACAGGAGTTCCAGCAGTACTTC
V gene: TRBV21-1; J gene: TRBJ1-1; D gene: .; CDR3 protein: CASTETEGFDTEAFF; CDR3 DNA: TGTGCCAGCACCGAAACGGAGGGTTTTGACACTGAAGCTTTCTTT
V gene: TRBV19; J gene: TRBJ1-1; D gene: .; CDR3 protein: CASSMGPRESTEAFF; CDR3 DNA: TGTGCCAGTAGTATGGGACCGAGGGAGAGTACTGAAGCTTTCTTT
V gene: TRBV2; J gene: TRBJ1-1; D gene: .; CDR3 protein: CASLRGILNTEAFF; CDR3 DNA: TGTGCCAGCCTACGGGGTATTTTGAACACTGAAGCTTTCTTT
V gene: TRBV30; J gene: TRBJ1-1; D gene: TRBD1; CDR3 protein: CAWNGQGKTEAFF; CDR3 DNA: TGTGCCTGGAACGGACAGGGTAAGACTGAAGCTTTCTTT
V gene: TRBV15; J gene: TRBJ1-2; D gene: .; CDR3 protein: CATSRDPGAYGYTF; CDR3 DNA: TGTGCCACCAGCAGAGATCCAGGCGCTTATGGCTACACCTTC
V gene: TRBV13; J gene: TRBJ1-4; D gene: .; CDR3 protein: CASSSDIKVEKLFF; CDR3 DNA: TGTGCCAGCAGCTCGGACATCAAGGTCGAAAAACTGTTTTTT
V gene: TRBV2; J gene: TRBJ2-1; D gene: TRBD2; CDR3 protein: CASTILAGVFNEQFF; CDR3 DNA: TGTGCCAGCACCATACTAGCGGGGGTTTTCAATGAGCAGTTCTTC
V gene: TRBV19; J gene: TRBJ2-7; D gene: TRBD2; CDR3 protein: CASSGAGLLEQYF; CDR3 DNA: TGTGCCAGTAGTGGAGCGGGACTACTCGAGCAGTACTTC
V gene: TRBV13; J gene: TRBJ2-2; D gene: .; CDR3 protein: CASSLNSKNTGELFF; CDR3 DNA: TGTGCCAGCAGCTTGAACAGCAAGAACACCGGGGAGCTGTTTTTT
V gene: TRBV7-6; J gene: TRBJ2-1; D gene: .; CDR3 protein: CASSSGGPSYNEQFF; CDR3 DNA: TGTGCCAGCAGCTCCGGAGGGCCCTCCTACAATGAGCAGTTCTTC
V gene: TRBV30; J gene: TRBJ1-3; D gene: .; CDR3 protein: CAWRTDSGNTIYF; CDR3 DNA: TGTGCCTGGAGGACGGACTCTGGAAACACCATATATTTT
V gene: TRBV6-5; J gene: TRBJ2-2; D gene: .; CDR3 protein: CASRRGDPLGELFF; CDR3 DNA: TGTGCCAGCAGAAGAGGGGACCCCCTCGGGGAGCTGTTTTTT
V gene: TRBV9; J gene: TRBJ2-5; D gene: .; CDR3 protein: CASSVSPQGYGETQYF; CDR3 DNA: TGTGCCAGCAGCGTTTCCCCCCAGGGATATGGGGAGACCCAGTACTTC
V gene: TRBV29-1; J gene: TRBJ1-5; D gene: .; CDR3 protein: CSVEEKGKNQPQHF; CDR3 DNA: TGCAGCGTTGAAGAAAAGGGAAAAAATCAGCCCCAGCATTTT
V gene: TRBV7-2; J gene: TRBJ2-5; D gene: .; CDR3 protein: CASSLGSGIGGRRETQYF; CDR3 DNA: TGTGCCAGCAGCTTAGGGTCGGGGATCGGGGGGCGCAGGGAGACCCAGTACTTC
V gene: TRBV6-6; J gene: TRBJ2-7; D gene: TRBD2; CDR3 protein: CASSSGGGPSYEQYF; CDR3 DNA: TGTGCCAGCAGTTCGGGGGGGGGCCCCTCCTACGAGCAGTACTTC
V gene: TRBV4-1; J gene: TRBJ2-7; D gene: TRBD2; CDR3 protein: CASRGLAGGREQYF; CDR3 DNA: TGCGCCAGCCGAGGACTAGCGGGGGGGCGTGAGCAGTACTTC
V gene: TRBV19; J gene: TRBJ1-5; D gene: TRBD1; CDR3 protein: CASSGQAGQPQHF; CDR3 DNA: TGTGCCAGTAGTGGACAGGCCGGTCAGCCCCAGCATTTT
V gene: TRBV27; J gene: TRBJ1-5; D gene: .; CDR3 protein: CASKAGTSTNQPQHF; CDR3 DNA: TGTGCCAGCAAAGCCGGGACAAGCACCAATCAGCCCCAGCATTTT
V gene: TRBV6-5; J gene: TRBJ2-2; D gene: .; CDR3 protein: CASSHGENTGELFF; CDR3 DNA: TGTGCCAGCAGCCACGGAGAGAACACCGGGGAGCTGTTTTTT
V gene: TRBV18; J gene: TRBJ2-6; D gene: .; CDR3 protein: CASSPVVGGVGANVLTF; CDR3 DNA: TGTGCCAGCTCACCAGTCGTTGGAGGGGTTGGGGCCAACGTCCTGACTTTC
V gene: TRBV5-1; J gene: TRBJ2-7; D gene: .; CDR3 protein: CASSTGIPDGHGAYEQYF; CDR3 DNA: TGCGCCAGCAGCACAGGAATCCCCGACGGACACGGGGCCTACGAGCAGTACTTC
V gene: TRBV29-1; J gene: TRBJ1-2; D gene: .; CDR3 protein: CSALVQGNYGYTF; CDR3 DNA: TGCAGCGCCCTAGTACAGGGTAACTATGGCTACACCTTC
V gene: TRBV6-6; J gene: TRBJ2-1; D gene: .; CDR3 protein: CASSYGYEQFF; CDR3 DNA: TGTGCCAGCAGTTACGGGTATGAGCAGTTCTTC
V gene: TRBV5-4; J gene: TRBJ2-2; D gene: TRBD2; CDR3 protein: CASSFPGLAGTNTGELFF; CDR3 DNA: TGTGCCAGCAGCTTCCCGGGACTAGCGGGGACGAACACCGGGGAGCTGTTTTTT
V gene: TRBV19; J gene: TRBJ2-5; D gene: TRBD1; CDR3 protein: CASSIETGLVTQYF; CDR3 DNA: TGTGCCAGTAGTATAGAGACAGGGCTCGTGACCCAGTACTTC
V gene: TRBV7-8; J gene: TRBJ1-2; D gene: TRBD1; CDR3 protein: CASSRGQGNYGYTF; CDR3 DNA: TGTGCCAGCAGCCGGGGACAGGGAAACTATGGCTACACCTTC
V gene: TRBV4-1; J gene: TRBJ1-5; D gene: .; CDR3 protein: CASSPQAGGSNQPQHF; CDR3 DNA: TGCGCCAGCAGCCCTCAGGCGGGGGGTAGCAATCAGCCCCAGCATTTT
V gene: TRBV27; J gene: TRBJ1-2; D gene: .; CDR3 protein: CASRSRGGSHYGYTF; CDR3 DNA: TGTGCCAGCCGAAGCCGTGGGGGATCGCACTATGGCTACACCTTC
V gene: TRBV2; J gene: TRBJ1-3; D gene: .; CDR3 protein: CASRPGRSGNTIYF; CDR3 DNA: TGTGCCAGTCGACCGGGCCGCTCTGGAAACACCATATATTTT
V gene: TRBV2; J gene: TRBJ2-6; D gene: .; CDR3 protein: CASSSPTGANVLTF; CDR3 DNA: TGTGCCAGCAGCAGCCCGACTGGGGCCAACGTCCTGACTTTC
V gene: TRBV7-6; J gene: TRBJ1-5; D gene: TRBD1; CDR3 protein: CASSWTGGDSNQPQHF; CDR3 DNA: TGTGCCAGCAGTTGGACAGGCGGAGATAGCAATCAGCCCCAGCATTTT
V gene: TRBV21-1; J gene: TRBJ1-1; D gene: .; CDR3 protein: CASSKKGAWGYTEAFF; CDR3 DNA: TGTGCCAGCAGCAAAAAAGGGGCCTGGGGTTACACTGAAGCTTTCTTT
V gene: TRBV28; J gene: TRBJ1-3; D gene: .; CDR3 protein: CASTVGGSGNTIYF; CDR3 DNA: TGTGCCAGCACCGTCGGCGGCTCTGGAAACACCATATATTTT
V gene: TRBV18; J gene: TRBJ2-1; D gene: .; CDR3 protein: CASSPTEGSSYNEQFF; CDR3 DNA: TGTGCCAGCTCGCCGACGGAAGGAAGCTCCTACAATGAGCAGTTCTTC
V gene: TRBV14; J gene: TRBJ2-3; D gene: .; CDR3 protein: CASSNRDIRSTDTQYF; CDR3 DNA: TGTGCCAGCAGCAACCGGGACATCCGTAGCACAGATACGCAGTATTTT
V gene: TRBV6-1; J gene: TRBJ1-1; D gene: .; CDR3 protein: CASSASYRALTEAFF; CDR3 DNA: TGTGCCAGCAGCGCTAGTTACAGGGCCCTTACTGAAGCTTTCTTT
V gene: TRBV5-1; J gene: TRBJ1-5; D gene: .; CDR3 protein: CASSLTGPSNQPQHF; CDR3 DNA: TGCGCCAGCAGCTTGACAGGGCCCAGCAATCAGCCCCAGCATTTT
V gene: TRBV2; J gene: TRBJ2-1; D gene: TRBD1; CDR3 protein: CASSQQGVEFF; CDR3 DNA: TGTGCCAGCAGTCAACAGGGGGTGGAGTTCTTC